A selection of T cell receptor beta chains follows, all from one sample in a study of cytomegalovirus exposure and HLA in healthy donors. Assay used: immunoSEQ multiplex PCR; TCRdb lists only in-frame clones, some missing. The sample shows around 100,000 clones, almost 80% of them seen only once. The material sequenced was PBMCs. These receptors originate from a man in his 60s in good health and CMV-seropositive. The CDR3 runs from the conserved cysteine through the conserved F or W. Fields, in order: clone size, J gene, D gene, V gene, CDR3 DNA, CDR3 protein. The D gene is left open where the match is weak. Size values are once, few and many counts, or a class for expanded clones, and some rows have none.

-,TRBJ2-7,TRBD1,TRBV6-5,TGTGCCTCCCGGGACAGGCGCTACGAGCAGTACTTC,CASRDRRYEQYF
once,TRBJ2-1,TRBD2,TRBV2,TGTGCCAGCAGTGGGACTAGCCGGTCGAATGAGCAGTTCTTC,CASSGTSRSNEQFF
-,TRBJ2-5,-,TRBV27,TGTGCCAGCAGGAGGGACCAAGAGACCCAGTACTTC,CASRRDQETQYF
once,TRBJ2-2,TRBD1,TRBV5-1,TGCGCCAGCAGCACCGGACAGGGTTTAGGCACCGGGGAGCTGTTTTTT,CASSTGQGLGTGELFF
-,TRBJ2-3,-,TRBV18,TGTGCCAGCTTAACAGGGATTATCGGCACAGATACGCAGTATTTT,CASLTGIIGTDTQYF
-,TRBJ1-1,-,TRBV7-9,TGTGCCAGCAGCTTTAACGGTGGGGTAGGGGACACTGAAGCTTTCTTT,CASSFNGGVGDTEAFF
-,TRBJ2-3,-,TRBV7-6,TGTGCCAGCAGCTTAGCTAGTAGCACAGATACGCAGTATTTT,CASSLASSTDTQYF
-,TRBJ2-7,TRBD1,TRBV7-7,TGTGCCAGCAGCTTAACGGGGGACAGGGCCGAATACGAGCAGTACTTC,CASSLTGDRAEYEQYF
few,TRBJ1-2,-,TRBV29-1,TGCAGCGTTGAGGGGGGACGATCTGCCCATGGCTACACCTTC,CSVEGGRSAHGYTF
once,TRBJ1-5,-,TRBV2,TGTGCCAGCAGTGAAGCGGGTGAGGGGGTCAATCAGCCCCAGCATTTT,CASSEAGEGVNQPQHF
-,TRBJ2-2,-,TRBV19,TGTGCCAGTAGACTGCTCCGGGACTTCATTCAATATAACACCGGGGAGCTGTTTTTT,CASRLLRDFIQYNTGELFF
few,TRBJ1-5,TRBD1,TRBV6-5,TGTGCCAGCTCTGGGACAGGGGAGCAGCCCCAGCATTTT,CASSGTGEQPQHF
-,TRBJ1-2,-,TRBV19,TGTGCCAGTAGTACGACAACTAACTATGGCTACACCTTC,CASSTTTNYGYTF
few,TRBJ2-7,TRBD1,TRBV7-8,TGTGCCAGCACCCCCCTAGGGGGACAGGGAATCTTC,CASTPLGGQGIF
-,TRBJ2-7,-,TRBV7-2,TGTGCCAGCAGCTTAGTTGCCCGGTCCTCCTACGAGCAGTACTTC,CASSLVARSSYEQYF
-,TRBJ1-3,-,TRBV19,TGTGCCACCAAGGTGCTACAGACTGGAAACACCATATATTTT,CATKVLQTGNTIYF
-,TRBJ2-5,TRBD2,TRBV5-4,TGTGCCAGCAGGTCCACCGGTAGTAGCGGGGGGGCAGAGACCCAGTACTTC,CASRSTGSSGGAETQYF
-,TRBJ2-3,TRBD2,TRBV6-1,TGTGCCAGCAGCGGACTAGCGGGGGGGCCAGATACGCAGTATTTT,CASSGLAGGPDTQYF
-,TRBJ2-5,-,TRBV7-2,TGTGCCAGCAGCTTCGAAGCGGGGACCCAGTACTTC,CASSFEAGTQYF
-,TRBJ1-1,-,TRBV6-6,TGTGCCAGCAGCCCCGATCAGGGGAGAGCTGAAGCTTTCTTT,CASSPDQGRAEAFF
-,TRBJ2-5,TRBD1,TRBV27,TGTGCCAGCAGTTTGGGGACAGGGCAGGGGGAGACCCAGTACTTC,CASSLGTGQGETQYF
once,TRBJ2-7,-,TRBV6-1,TGTGCCACGGACAGAGCCTACGAGCAGTACTTC,CATDRAYEQYF
-,TRBJ2-1,TRBD2,TRBV5-1,TGCGCCAGCAGCTTGGCCGGGGGGAATGAGCAGTTCTTC,CASSLAGGNEQFF
-,TRBJ1-3,TRBD1,TRBV7-2,TGTGCCAGCAGCTTACTAGGGACAGGGGTCCCCGGCATTGGAAACACCATATATTTT,CASSLLGTGVPGIGNTIYF
-,TRBJ2-1,TRBD1,TRBV19,TGTGCCAGTCCCGGGACAGGGGGCTATGAGCAGTTCTTC,CASPGTGGYEQFF
few,TRBJ2-7,-,TRBV5-8,TGTGCCAGCAGCCCTGACAATATCTACGAGCAGTACTTC,CASSPDNIYEQYF
-,TRBJ1-2,-,TRBV21-1,TGTGCCAGCAGTCCCCACCGATGGAGCGCCGGGGAAGGCTACACCTTC,CASSPHRWSAGEGYTF
-,TRBJ1-6,-,TRBV6-5,TGTGCCAGCAGTTCGTCGGCAGGGGATTCACCCCTCCACTTT,CASSSSAGDSPLHF
-,TRBJ1-3,-,TRBV18,TGTGCCAGCTCACCACCGGGGCGGACCGTGAGCTCTGGAAACACCATATATTTT,CASSPPGRTVSSGNTIYF
few,TRBJ2-7,-,TRBV6-1,TGTGCCAGCAGTGGGACTCCGAGCTCCTACGAGCAGTACTTC,CASSGTPSSYEQYF
-,TRBJ1-1,-,TRBV6-6,TGTGCCAGCAGTTACGTGGCAGGTAACACTGAAGCTTTCTTT,CASSYVAGNTEAFF
-,TRBJ2-5,-,TRBV6-6,TGTGCCAGCACAGCCCGGGAACAAGAGACCCAGTACTTC,CASTAREQETQYF
-,TRBJ2-1,TRBD2,TRBV5-8,TGTGCCAGCAGCTCCCCGGGACTAGACAAAAATGAGCAGTTCTTC,CASSSPGLDKNEQFF
-,TRBJ2-7,TRBD1,TRBV7-8,TGTGCCAGCAGCTTAGGAGGGGACAGGGGGGCCGAGCAGTACTTC,CASSLGGDRGAEQYF
-,TRBJ2-4,-,TRBV2,TGTGCCAGCAGTGAAGCTTGGGGGGTCACCAAAAACATTCAGTACTTC,CASSEAWGVTKNIQYF
once,TRBJ1-5,-,TRBV9,TGTGCCAGCAGCGGTAGTGGGAGGGCAGTCAGTCAGCCCCAGCATTTT,CASSGSGRAVSQPQHF
-,TRBJ2-3,TRBD1,TRBV5-4,TGTGCCAGCAGACGGGACAGGGTCTCAGATACGCAGTATTTT,CASRRDRVSDTQYF
once,TRBJ2-2,TRBD2,TRBV28,TGTGCCAGCAGCCGTCCTAGCGGGGGGACCGGGGAGCTGTTTTTT,CASSRPSGGTGELFF
-,TRBJ1-2,TRBD1,TRBV28,TGTGCCAGCAGCCATGGACAGGGAGACTATGGCTACACCTTC,CASSHGQGDYGYTF
-,TRBJ1-4,-,TRBV6-1,TGTGCCAGCAGTCGTTCAGGCGCGGGAAAACTGTTTTTT,CASSRSGAGKLFF
-,TRBJ1-4,-,TRBV18,TGTGCCAGCTCACCACGGACGGGAGAAAAACTGTTTTTT,CASSPRTGEKLFF
few,TRBJ1-1,-,TRBV19,TGTGCCAGTAGTATCTCTATGGACACCCTGAACACTGAAGCTTTCTTT,CASSISMDTLNTEAFF
-,TRBJ1-1,-,TRBV7-8,TGTGCCAGCAGCTCGCCAAGGGGGGGGCCGAACACTGAAGCTTTCTTT,CASSSPRGGPNTEAFF
-,TRBJ2-3,TRBD2,TRBV5-8,TGTGCCAGCAGCCCCGGACTAGCGGGGAGCACAGATACGCAGTATTTT,CASSPGLAGSTDTQYF
-,TRBJ1-6,-,TRBV28,TGTGCCAGCAGTCCCGGCGGGGATAATTCACCCCTCCACTTT,CASSPGGDNSPLHF
-,TRBJ2-7,TRBD2,TRBV6-1,TGTGCCAGCAGTGATCCACGGGGGGGCGGGAACGAGCAGTACTTC,CASSDPRGGGNEQYF
-,TRBJ2-5,TRBD2,TRBV4-2,TGTGCCAGCAGCCAAGCACGAGCGGGGGGGTTAGGGACCCAGTACTTC,CASSQARAGGLGTQYF
-,TRBJ2-2,TRBD2,TRBV10-1,TGCGCCAGCAGTCGACTAGCGGGGGCGAACACCGGGGAGCTGTTTTTT,CASSRLAGANTGELFF
-,TRBJ1-2,-,TRBV10-2,TGCGCCAGCAGTGTTGGGCCCAACGGGGGCTATGGCTACACCTTC,CASSVGPNGGYGYTF
-,TRBJ2-7,-,TRBV10-1,TGCGCCAGCAGTGAGTCAGGGGTACACGAGCAGTACTTC,CASSESGVHEQYF
-,TRBJ2-7,-,TRBV15,TGTGCCAACTATCCCTACGAGCAGTACTTC,CANYPYEQYF
-,TRBJ1-1,-,TRBV6-5,TGTGCCAGCAGGGGGGACATCAGTTCCGCTTTCTTT,CASRGDISSAFF
-,TRBJ1-1,TRBD1,TRBV5-4,TGTGCCAGCAGCCCGCCGCCAGGGGGGAACACTGAAGCTTTCTTT,CASSPPPGGNTEAFF
-,TRBJ2-7,-,TRBV28,TGTGCCATTCCGGGACTGAGCCTAGACGAGCAGTACTTC,CAIPGLSLDEQYF